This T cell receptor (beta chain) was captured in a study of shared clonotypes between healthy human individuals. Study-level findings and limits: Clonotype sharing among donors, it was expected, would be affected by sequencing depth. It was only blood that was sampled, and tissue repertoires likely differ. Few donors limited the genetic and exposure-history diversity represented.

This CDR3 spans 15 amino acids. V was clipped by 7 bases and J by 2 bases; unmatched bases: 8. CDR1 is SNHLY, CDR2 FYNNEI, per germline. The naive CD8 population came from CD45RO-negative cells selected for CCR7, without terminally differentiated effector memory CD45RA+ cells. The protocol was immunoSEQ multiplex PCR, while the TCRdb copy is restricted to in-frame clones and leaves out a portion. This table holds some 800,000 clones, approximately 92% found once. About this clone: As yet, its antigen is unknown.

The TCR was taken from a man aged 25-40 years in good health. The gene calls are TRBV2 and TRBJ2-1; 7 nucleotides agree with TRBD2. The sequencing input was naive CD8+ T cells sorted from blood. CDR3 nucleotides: TGTGCCAGCACCTACAGCGGGAACCCCTACAATGAGCAGTTCTTC. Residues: CASTYSGNPYNEQFF.